The 15 T cell receptor beta chains below were found in one sample sequenced in a study of blood T cells in healthy people across ages. PCR was performed a second time for about 6 to 12 cycles using a sample-barcoded 5' primer and a J-beta primer mix. TCRdb called the 5' RACE reads again in MiXCR, with one record for every CDR3 protein. Here the sample spans about 1,800,000 distinct CDR3 sequences, 28% being singletons. Sequencing input: blood. Every receptor here comes from a woman aged 30 to 39 in good health.

This clonotype was observed a handful of times. The DNA for the CDR3 is TGTGCCAGCAGCCTCAGTTATCAACAGGGGGATTACTATGGCTACACCTTC. Translated, it gives CASSLSYQQGDYYGYTF. This sequence joins TRBV7-9 and TRBJ1-2; 8 bases are shared with TRBD1. CDR3 length: 17 amino acids. The V segment lost 5 bases and the J segment 3 bases; nucleotides outside the gene matches: 14. Germline CDR1 reads SEHNR; CDR2 reads FQNEAQ (reference sequence).

This clonotype has just a few counts. The chain employs TRBV29-1 and TRBJ1-2, with 7 bases aligning to TRBD1. Germline CDR1 SQVTM, CDR2 ANQGSEA. The CDR3 has 14 residues. V dropped 0 bases and J dropped 7; count of bases not matched to a gene: 8. The CDR3 nucleotides are TGCAGCGTTGAAGATCAAAGGGGGCCCCGTGGCTACACCTTC. Its translation is CSVEDQRGPRGYTF. Full variable domain (outside the CDR3, taken from reference TRBV29-1 and TRBJ1-2): SAVISQKPSRDICQRGTSLTIQCQVDSQVTMMFWYRQQPGQSLTLIATANQGSEATYESGFVIDKFPISRPNLTFSTLTVSNMSPEDSSIYLCSVEDQRGPRGYTFGSGTRLTVV.

In its sample, this clonotype was seen a few times. The chain carries TRBV12-5 and TRBJ2-7; D not certain. Germline CDR1 reads LGHNT; CDR2 reads FRNRAP. Trimming cost V 4 bases and J 5 bases, with 6 bases left between them. CDR3 length: 11 residues. Here the CDR3 reads CASGSNDEQYF. The CDR3, as DNA: TGTGCTAGTGGTTCTAACGACGAGCAGTACTTC.

This clonotype was seen only a few times. The J gene is TRBJ1-2, the V gene TRBV6-2 or TRBV6-3, with no clear D. The V and J ends lost 3 bases and 0 bases respectively, with 14 bases between them. The germline gives CDR1 MNHEY, CDR2 SVGEGT. The CDR3 covers 16 residues. In DNA, the CDR3 is TGTGCCAGCAGTTATTCGGCAGACTCAGCTAACTATGGCTACACCTTC. This sequence encodes CASSYSADSANYGYTF.

The sample holds many counts of this clonotype. The rearrangement joins TRBV7-2 to TRBJ2-1; D is undetermined. The CDR3 runs 15 residues. Trimming took 5 bases from V and 6 from J, leaving 17 bases between them. CDR1 and CDR2 from the germline V gene are SGHTA and FQGNSA. The CDR3 is CASSRRGQTLNEQFF. Written as DNA, the CDR3 is TGTGCCAGCAGCCGTCGAGGCCAGACCCTCAATGAGCAGTTCTTC.

The chain has TRBV20-1 and TRBJ2-5, with a possible D match to TRBD1 (5 bases). The germline V gene has CDR1 DFQATT and CDR2 SNEGSKA (reference sequence). The CDR3 is made up of 12 amino acids. The ends were cut back, 6 bases at V and 5 bases at J, with 13 bases in the middle. The CDR3 DNA follows: TGCAGTGCACAAGTCTCAGGGGAGACCCAGTACTTC. Translating it yields CSAQVSGETQYF.

This clonotype was recorded a few times. The rearrangement links TRBV15 to TRBJ2-5; maybe TRBD1 (5 bases). The end of the DNA fits TRBJ2-7 better, so the J call may be wrong. Looked up from germline, CDR1 is LNHNV and CDR2 is YYDKDF (reference sequence). The CDR3 has 12 residues. CDR3 bases: TGTGCCACCAGCAGCAGGGTGGGCGAGCAGTACTTC. It translates to CATSSRVGEQYF.

This chain uses TRBV19 with TRBJ2-5; 11 bases fit TRBD1. The CDR3 consists of 13 residues. The junction had 8 bases not matched to a gene; V was cut back by 6 bases and J by 11 bases. Germline CDR1 is LNHDA and CDR2 is SQIVND (reference sequence). CDR3: CASSGTGGLEQYF. For the CDR3, the DNA is TGTGCCAGTAGCGGGACAGGGGGACTAGAGCAGTACTTC.

The genes are TRBV6-5 and TRBJ2-2, with D perhaps matching TRBD2 (5 bases). The CDR3 is made up of 16 amino acids. Trimming cost V 6 bases and J 3 bases, with 17 bases left between them. Germline CDR1 MNHEY, CDR2 SVGAGI. In nucleotides, the CDR3 is TGTGCCAGCAGCCGGATAGCGACGAGGGACACCGGGGAGCTGTTTTTT. It is translated as CASSRIATRDTGELFF.

The chain has TRBV7-7 and TRBJ2-5; 7 nucleotides match TRBD2. The germline CDR1 and CDR2 sequences are SSHAT and FNYEAQ (reference sequence). Unmatched junction bases numbered 3, after V lost 4 bases and J lost 1 base. The CDR3 contains 14 residues. CDR3 in amino acids: CASSSGLFQETQYF. DNA for the CDR3: TGTGCCAGCAGCTCGGGACTATTCCAAGAGACCCAGTACTTC. The full variable domain, in which reference TRBV7-7 and TRBJ2-5 provide the parts outside the CDR3, is GAGVSQSPRYKVTKRGQDVTLRCDPISSHATLYWYQQALGQGPEFLTYFNYEAQPDKSGLPSDRFSAERPEGSISTLTIQRTEQRDSAMYRCASSSGLFQETQYFGPGTRLLVL.

V is TRBV20-1 and J is TRBJ2-6, with TRBD2 identical over 8 bases. Germline lookup yields CDR1 DFQATT and CDR2 SNEGSKA (reference sequence). The CDR3 covers 18 residues. J gave up 2 bases and V 0 bases, and 9 bases lay outside the gene matches. CDR3 bases: TGCAGTGCTAGAGATCGCCGAGCGGGGGCCGCTGGGGCCAACGTCCTGACTTTC. Translating gives CSARDRRAGAAGANVLTF.

This clonotype has more than one count but fewer than ten. The V and J genes are TRBV6-5 and TRBJ2-5; either TRBD1 or TRBD2 may supply D (7 bases each). V was cut by 8 bases and J by 2 bases, with 12 bases left in between. From germline, CDR1 is MNHEY and CDR2 SVGAGI. This CDR3 comprises 13 residues. DNA for the CDR3: TGTGCCAGCCGAGCGGGACAGCAAGAGACCCAGTACTTC. This translates into CASRAGQQETQYF.

This clonotype appeared once. The chain links TRBV13 to TRBJ1-3, with D perhaps TRBD1 (5 bases). The CDR3 spans 14 residues. V lost 4 bases, J lost 4 bases, and 11 bases lay in between. In germline, CDR1 is PRHDT, CDR2 FYEKMQ (reference sequence). The CDR3 DNA sequence: TGTGCCAGCAGCTCCAGGGTAGGCGGAAACACCATATATTTT. Translating it yields CASSSRVGGNTIYF.

The chain uses TRBV6-2 or TRBV6-3 and TRBJ2-7; D unresolved. V gave up 0 bases and J gave up 3 bases, with 6 bases separating them. The CDR3 spans 13 residues. CDR1 is MNHEY, CDR2 SVGEGT, per germline. This CDR3 reads CASSYSENYEQYF. The CDR3 DNA sequence: TGTGCCAGCAGTTACTCGGAAAACTACGAGCAGTACTTC.

The chain couples TRBV6-5 to TRBJ1-6, with no clear D. Germline V gene lookup returns CDR1 MNHEY and CDR2 SVGAGI. The CDR3 is 16 amino acids. Trimming cost V 6 bases and J 2 bases, with 14 bases left between them. This chain's CDR3 is CASRVDGRPYNSPLHF. As DNA, the CDR3 is TGTGCCAGCAGAGTAGATGGCAGGCCCTATAATTCACCCCTCCACTTT.